This TCR beta chain was sequenced in a study of naive and memory T cell subsets. The CDR3 contains 13 residues. From germline, CDR1 is KGHSH and CDR2 LQKENI. V was pared by 5 bases and J by 5 bases, with 11 bases between. This clonotype occurred a few times. Its target is unknown. TCR cDNA received a 3' ligated oligonucleotide that carried a UMI. Adult healthy volunteers gave 2.5 ml peripheral blood for whole-blood RNA. Cells were not sorted; total RNA input targeted about 1 to 1000 ng. Study observations and caveats: Potentially, T cell activation and differentiation skew this RNA-based measurement.

Ligated cDNA underwent four rounds of PCR with nested alpha and beta constant region primers and SP2. MiXCR, run by TCRdb on the 5' RACE reads, gives a single entry per CDR3 protein. The table records about 32,000 distinct CDR3 sequences, over 15% of them present only once. J is TRBJ2-3 and V is TRBV18; no clear D. The sequence was collected from a female donor in good health. This CDR3 reads CASSGNVLDTQYF. The CDR3 nucleotides read TGTGCCAGCTCAGGGAATGTCCTAGATACGCAGTATTTT.